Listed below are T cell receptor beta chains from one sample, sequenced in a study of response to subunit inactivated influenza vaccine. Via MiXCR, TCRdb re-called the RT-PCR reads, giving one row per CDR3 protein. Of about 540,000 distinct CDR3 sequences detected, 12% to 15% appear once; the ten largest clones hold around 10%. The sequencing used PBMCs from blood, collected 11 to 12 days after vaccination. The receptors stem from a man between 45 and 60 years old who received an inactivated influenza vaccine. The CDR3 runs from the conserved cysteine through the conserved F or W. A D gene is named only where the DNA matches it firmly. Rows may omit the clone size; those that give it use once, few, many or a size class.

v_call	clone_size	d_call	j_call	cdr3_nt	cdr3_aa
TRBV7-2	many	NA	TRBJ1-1	TGTGCCAGCAGCCGGGGGGTGGGTGTCGCTTTCTTT	CASSRGVGVAFF
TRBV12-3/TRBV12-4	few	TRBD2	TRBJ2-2	TGTGCCAGCAGTGTCGGTGCGGGAGGGCCGGTCGGGGAGCTGTTTTTT	CASSVGAGGPVGELFF
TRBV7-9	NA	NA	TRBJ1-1	TGTGCCAGCAGCTTTTGGGAGACTGAAGCTTTCTTT	CASSFWETEAFF
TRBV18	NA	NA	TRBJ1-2	TGTGCCAGCTCACCATATCCTGGGGAATCTGACTACACCTTC	CASSPYPGESDYTF
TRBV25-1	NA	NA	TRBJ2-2	TGTGCCAGCAGTGAGAGGCCCACCGGGGAGCTGTTTTTT	CASSERPTGELFF
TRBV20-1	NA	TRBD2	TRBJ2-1	TGCAGTGCTTCGACTAGCGGGGACTACAATGAGCAGTTCTTC	CSASTSGDYNEQFF
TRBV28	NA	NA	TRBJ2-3	TGTGCCAGCAGTCCCGAGGGCGGGGCGCGTACGCAGTATTTT	CASSPEGGARTQYF
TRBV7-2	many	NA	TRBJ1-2	TGTGCCAGCAGCTTAGGGCTCAGGCCAGACTATGGCTACACCTTC	CASSLGLRPDYGYTF
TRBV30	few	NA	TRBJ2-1	TGTGCCTGGAGTATCCTGAATGAGCAGTTCTTC	CAWSILNEQFF
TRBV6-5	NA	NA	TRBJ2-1	TGTGCCAGCAGTTATGAAATTAGCTCCTACAATGAGCAGTTCTTC	CASSYEISSYNEQFF
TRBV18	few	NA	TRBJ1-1	TGTGCCAGCTCACCAAACGGGGGGGTGAACACTGAAGCTTTCTTT	CASSPNGGVNTEAFF
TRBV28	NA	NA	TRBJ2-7	TGTGCCAGCAGTTTACCTGGTCGGAACTCCTACGAGCAGTACTTC	CASSLPGRNSYEQYF
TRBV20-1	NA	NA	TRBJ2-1	TGCAGTGCTATTGTCTATGAGCAGTTCTTC	CSAIVYEQFF
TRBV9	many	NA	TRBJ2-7	TGTGCCAGCAGCGCGAACACCTGGGACGAGCAGTACTTC	CASSANTWDEQYF
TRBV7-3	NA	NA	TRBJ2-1	TGTGCCAGCAGCCGCCTAGGGTACCCGGTCGGGTACAATGAGCAGTTCTTC	CASSRLGYPVGYNEQFF
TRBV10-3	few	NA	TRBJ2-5	TGTGCCAGCACCAGCGGTAAAGAGACCCAGTACTTC	CASTSGKETQYF
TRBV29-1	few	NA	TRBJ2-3	TGCAGCGTTGAAGAGGGGACCCGCCGCACAGATACGCAGTATTTT	CSVEEGTRRTDTQYF
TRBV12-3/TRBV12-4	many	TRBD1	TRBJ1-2	TGTGCCAGCAGTCTACAGGGGGACTATGGCTACACCTTC	CASSLQGDYGYTF
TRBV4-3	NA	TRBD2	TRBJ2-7	TGCGCCAGCAGCCAAGAAAGATGGCCTAGCGGCACCTACGAGCAGTACTTC	CASSQERWPSGTYEQYF
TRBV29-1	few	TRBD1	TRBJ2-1	TGCAGCATATACGGGACAGTGGTAACCAATGAGCAGTTCTTC	CSIYGTVVTNEQFF
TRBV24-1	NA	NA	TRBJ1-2	TGTGCCACCAGTGATTTCAGGCAGGGCAATGGCTACACCTTC	CATSDFRQGNGYTF
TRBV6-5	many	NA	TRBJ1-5	TGTGCCAGCAGTTACGGACAGAGCAATCAGCCCCAGCATTTT	CASSYGQSNQPQHF
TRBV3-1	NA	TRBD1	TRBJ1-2	TGTGCCAGCAGCCCGACGTCCCGGGACAGGGTTAATGGCTACACCTTC	CASSPTSRDRVNGYTF
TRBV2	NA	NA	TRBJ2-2	TGTGCCAGCAGTGTCCAAAGCGGCACCGGGGAGCTGTTTTTT	CASSVQSGTGELFF
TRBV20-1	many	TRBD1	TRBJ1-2	TGCAGTGCTAGTCAGGGGGCAAGTGGCTACACCTTC	CSASQGASGYTF
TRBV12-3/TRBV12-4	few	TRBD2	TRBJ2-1	TGTGCCAGCAGTTTGGGTTCTAGCGGGGGCAACAATGAGCAGTTCTTC	CASSLGSSGGNNEQFF
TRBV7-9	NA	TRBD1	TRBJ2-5	TGTGCCAGCAGCCTGGGACAGGGGACCCAGTACTTC	CASSLGQGTQYF
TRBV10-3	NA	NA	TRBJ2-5	TGTGCCATCAGTGAAGGCGGGGTCCAAGAGACCCAGTACTTC	CAISEGGVQETQYF
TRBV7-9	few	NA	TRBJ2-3	TGTGCCGGTCATGCCCACACAGATACGCAGTATTTT	CAGHAHTDTQYF
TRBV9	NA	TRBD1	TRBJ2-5	TGTGCCAGCAGCGTCGAGAGGACCGGGACAGGGGGTGGGGAGACCCAGTACTTC	CASSVERTGTGGGETQYF
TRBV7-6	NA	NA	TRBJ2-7	TGTGCCAGCAGCTTAGTTTTTACAGGGAGCGCCTACGAGCAGTACTTC	CASSLVFTGSAYEQYF
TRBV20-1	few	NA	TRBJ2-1	TGCAGTGCTAGAGTAAGGGCAGGGATCACCTACAATGAGCAGTTCTTC	CSARVRAGITYNEQFF
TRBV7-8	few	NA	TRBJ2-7	TGTGCCAGCAGCTTAGCCAGGGTTAAAATATGGGACGAGCAGTACTTC	CASSLARVKIWDEQYF
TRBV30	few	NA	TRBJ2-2	TGTGCCTGGAGTGTACTCGCCGGCGGGGAGCTGTTTTTT	CAWSVLAGGELFF
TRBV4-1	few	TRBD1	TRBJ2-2	TGCGCCAGCAGCCAGCCGACAGGGGGTTCGAGGGAGCTGTTTTTT	CASSQPTGGSRELFF
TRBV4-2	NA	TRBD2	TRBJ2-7	TGTGCCAGCAGCCAAGTTGAGCTAGCGGGGGGGCCAGGCGAGCAGTACTTC	CASSQVELAGGPGEQYF
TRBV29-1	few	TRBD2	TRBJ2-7	TGCAGCGTTGAAGATCGGACTAGAATGGGCCACGAGCAGTACTTC	CSVEDRTRMGHEQYF
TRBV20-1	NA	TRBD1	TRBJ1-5	TGCAGTGCTAGACCATACAGGGGGCGCGGCAATCAGCCCCAGCATTTT	CSARPYRGRGNQPQHF
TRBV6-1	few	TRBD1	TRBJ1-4	TGTGCCAGCAGTGGGACAGGGGCACTTCCAACTAATGAAAAACTGTTTTTT	CASSGTGALPTNEKLFF
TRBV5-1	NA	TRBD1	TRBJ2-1	TGCGCCAGCAGCTTGGGTGGGACAGTGAGCTCCTACAATGAGCAGTTCTTC	CASSLGGTVSSYNEQFF
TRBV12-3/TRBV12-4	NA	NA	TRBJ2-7	TGTGCCAGCAGTCCTGGACCTCGTTCCCCCTACGAGCAGTACTTC	CASSPGPRSPYEQYF
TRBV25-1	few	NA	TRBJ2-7	TGTGCCAGCAGTGAATACGTCTACGAGCAGTACTTC	CASSEYVYEQYF
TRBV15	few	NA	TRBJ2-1	TGTGCCACCAGCAAGCCTGGGCAGACCTACAATGAGCAGTTCTTC	CATSKPGQTYNEQFF
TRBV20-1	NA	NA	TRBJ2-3	TGCAGTGCCCCTCGGGGGACGGGCACAGATACGCAGTATTTT	CSAPRGTGTDTQYF
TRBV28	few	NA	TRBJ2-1	TGTGCCAGCAGTCCCGGGATGAGGGGGGTGGGAGATGAGCAGTTCTTC	CASSPGMRGVGDEQFF
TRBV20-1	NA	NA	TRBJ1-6	TGCAGTGCTACACCAAGCGTCAGGGGCTATAATTCACCCCTCCACTTT	CSATPSVRGYNSPLHF
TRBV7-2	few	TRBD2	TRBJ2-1	TGTGCCAGCAGCTCCCAGGGTAGCGGGATTTACAATGAGCAGTTCTTC	CASSSQGSGIYNEQFF
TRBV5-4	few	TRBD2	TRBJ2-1	TGTGCCAGCAGCTTGATCCAGCGGGATGGGAATGAGCAGTTCTTC	CASSLIQRDGNEQFF
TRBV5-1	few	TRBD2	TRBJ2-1	TGCGCCAGCAGCTCTGAGAAAGCGGGGTCCTACAATGAGCAGTTCTTC	CASSSEKAGSYNEQFF
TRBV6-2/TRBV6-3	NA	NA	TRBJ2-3	TGTGCCAGCAGTTTCAGGGGAGGAGGGACAGATACGCAGTATTTT	CASSFRGGGTDTQYF
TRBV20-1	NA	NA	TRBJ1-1	TGCAGTGCTAGGTTGGGCGGCCCGAACACTGAAGCTTTCTTT	CSARLGGPNTEAFF